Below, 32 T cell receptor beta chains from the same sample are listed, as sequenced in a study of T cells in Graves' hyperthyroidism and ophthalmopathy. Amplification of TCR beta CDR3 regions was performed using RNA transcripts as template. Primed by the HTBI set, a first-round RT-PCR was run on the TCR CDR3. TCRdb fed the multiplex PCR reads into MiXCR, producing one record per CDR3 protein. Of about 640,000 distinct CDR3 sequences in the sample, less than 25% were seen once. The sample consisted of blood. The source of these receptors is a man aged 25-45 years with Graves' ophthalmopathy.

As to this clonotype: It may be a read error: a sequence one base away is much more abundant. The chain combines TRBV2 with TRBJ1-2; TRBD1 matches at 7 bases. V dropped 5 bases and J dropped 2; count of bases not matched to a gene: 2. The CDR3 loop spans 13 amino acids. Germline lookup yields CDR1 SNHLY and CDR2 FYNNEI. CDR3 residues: CASSMTGNYGYTF. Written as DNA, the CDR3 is TGTGCCAGCAGTATGACAGGGAACTATGGCTACACCTTC.

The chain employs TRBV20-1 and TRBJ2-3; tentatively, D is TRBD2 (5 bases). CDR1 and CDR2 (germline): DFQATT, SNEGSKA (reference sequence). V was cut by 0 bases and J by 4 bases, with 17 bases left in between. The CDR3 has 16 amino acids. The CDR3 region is CSARDPTTLRADTQYF. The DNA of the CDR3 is TGCAGTGCTAGAGATCCAACTACCTTGAGGGCAGATACGCAGTATTTT.

The CDR3 bases are TGTGCCAGCAGCCCGAGGGACAGACTCTACGAGCAGTACTTC. Translating gives CASSPRDRLYEQYF. This sequence joins TRBV7-9 and TRBJ2-7; 7 bases line up with TRBD1. This CDR3 is built from 14 residues. With V trimmed by 5 bases and J by 3 bases, 7 bases remained unmatched. The germline V gene encodes CDR1 SEHNR and CDR2 FQNEAQ (reference sequence). Full variable domain (remainder filled in from reference TRBV7-9 and TRBJ2-7): DTGVSQNPRHKITKRGQNVTFRCDPISEHNRLYWYRQTLGQGPEFLTYFQNEAQLEKSRLLSDRFSAERPKGSFSTLEIQRTEQGDSAMYLCASSPRDRLYEQYFGPGTRLTVT.

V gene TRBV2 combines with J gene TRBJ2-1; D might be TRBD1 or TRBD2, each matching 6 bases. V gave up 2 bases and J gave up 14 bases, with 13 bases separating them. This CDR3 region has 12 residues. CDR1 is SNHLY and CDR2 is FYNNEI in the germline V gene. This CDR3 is CASSENPGGEFF. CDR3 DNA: TGTGCCAGCAGTGAAAACCCCGGGGGCGAGTTCTTC. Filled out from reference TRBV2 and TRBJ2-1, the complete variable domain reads EPEVTQTPSHQVTQMGQEVILRCVPISNHLYFYWYRQILGQKVEFLVSFYNNEISEKSEIFDDQFSVERPDGSNFTLKIRSTKLEDSAMYFCASSENPGGEFFGPGTRLTVL.

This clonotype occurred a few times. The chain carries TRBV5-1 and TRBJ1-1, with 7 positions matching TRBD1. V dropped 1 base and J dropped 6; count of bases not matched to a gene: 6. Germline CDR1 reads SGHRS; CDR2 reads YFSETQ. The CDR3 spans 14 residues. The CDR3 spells CASSLTGERAEAFF. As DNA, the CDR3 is TGCGCCAGCAGCTTGACAGGGGAAAGAGCTGAAGCTTTCTTT. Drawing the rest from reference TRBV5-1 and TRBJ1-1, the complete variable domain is KAGVTQTPRYLIKTRGQQVTLSCSPISGHRSVSWYQQTPGQGLQFLFEYFSETQRNKGNFPGRFSGRQFSNSRSEMNVSTLELGDSALYLCASSLTGERAEAFFGQGTRLTVV.

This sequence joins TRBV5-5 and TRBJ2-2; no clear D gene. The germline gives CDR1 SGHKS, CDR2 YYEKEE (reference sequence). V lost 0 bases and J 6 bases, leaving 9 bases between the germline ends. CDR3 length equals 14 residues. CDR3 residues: CASSLAPEAGELFF. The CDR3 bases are TGTGCCAGCAGCTTGGCCCCAGAGGCCGGGGAGCTGTTTTTT.

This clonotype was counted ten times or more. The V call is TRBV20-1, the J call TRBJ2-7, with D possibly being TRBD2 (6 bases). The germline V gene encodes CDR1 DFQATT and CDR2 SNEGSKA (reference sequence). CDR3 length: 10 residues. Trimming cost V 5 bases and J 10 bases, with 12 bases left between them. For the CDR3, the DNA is TGCAGTGCTTCCTTCGGGAGACAGTACTTC. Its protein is CSASFGRQYF.

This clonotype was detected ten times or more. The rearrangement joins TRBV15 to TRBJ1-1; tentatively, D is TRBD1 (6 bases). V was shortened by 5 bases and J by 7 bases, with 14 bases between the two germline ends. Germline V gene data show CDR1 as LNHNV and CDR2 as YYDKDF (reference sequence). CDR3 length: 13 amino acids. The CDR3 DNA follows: TGTGCCACCAGCCTACTTGACAGGCTTGAAGCTTTCTTT. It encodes CATSLLDRLEAFF.

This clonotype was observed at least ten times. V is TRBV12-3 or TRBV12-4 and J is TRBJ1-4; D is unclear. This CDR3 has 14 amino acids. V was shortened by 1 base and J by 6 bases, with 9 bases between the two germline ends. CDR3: CASSLGQEDEKLFF. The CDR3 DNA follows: TGTGCCAGCAGTTTAGGGCAGGAGGATGAAAAACTGTTTTTT.

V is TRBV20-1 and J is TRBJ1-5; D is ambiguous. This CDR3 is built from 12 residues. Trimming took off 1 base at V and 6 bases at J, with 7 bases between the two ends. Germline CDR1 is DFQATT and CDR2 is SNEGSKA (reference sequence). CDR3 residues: CSARVVGQPQHF. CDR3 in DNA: TGCAGTGCTAGAGTGGTCGGTCAGCCCCAGCATTTT.

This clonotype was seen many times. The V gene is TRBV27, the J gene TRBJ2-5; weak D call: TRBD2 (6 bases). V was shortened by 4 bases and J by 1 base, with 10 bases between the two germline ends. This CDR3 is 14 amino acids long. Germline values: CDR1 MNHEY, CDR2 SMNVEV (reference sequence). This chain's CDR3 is CASSYRESQETQYF. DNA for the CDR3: TGTGCCAGCAGTTACCGGGAGTCCCAAGAGACCCAGTACTTC.

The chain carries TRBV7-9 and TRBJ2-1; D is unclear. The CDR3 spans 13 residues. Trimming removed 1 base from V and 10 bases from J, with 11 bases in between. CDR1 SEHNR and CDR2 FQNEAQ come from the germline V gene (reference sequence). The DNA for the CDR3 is TGTGCCAGCAGCTTAGTAGTAGGTTCGGAGCAGTTCTTC. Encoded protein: CASSLVVGSEQFF.

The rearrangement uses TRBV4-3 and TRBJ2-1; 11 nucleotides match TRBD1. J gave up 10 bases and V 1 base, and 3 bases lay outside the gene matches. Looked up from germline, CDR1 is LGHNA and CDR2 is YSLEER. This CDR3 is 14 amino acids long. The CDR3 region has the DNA TGCGCCAGCAGCCAAGGGACAGGGGGCGTCGAGCAGTTCTTC. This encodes CASSQGTGGVEQFF.

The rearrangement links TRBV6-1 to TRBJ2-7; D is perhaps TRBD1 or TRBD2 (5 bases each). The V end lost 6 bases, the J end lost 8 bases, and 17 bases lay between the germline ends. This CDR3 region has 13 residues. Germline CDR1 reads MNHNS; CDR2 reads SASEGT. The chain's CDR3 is CASSLSGDGKQYF. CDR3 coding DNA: TGTGCCAGCAGCCTGTCCGGGGACGGGAAGCAGTACTTC.

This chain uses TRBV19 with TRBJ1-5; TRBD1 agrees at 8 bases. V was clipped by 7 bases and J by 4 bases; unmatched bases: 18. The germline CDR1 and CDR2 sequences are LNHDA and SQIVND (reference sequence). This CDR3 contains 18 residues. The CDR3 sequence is CASTELIPRDRRNQPQHF. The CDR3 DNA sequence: TGTGCCAGTACCGAACTGATCCCTCGGGACAGGAGAAATCAGCCCCAGCATTTT. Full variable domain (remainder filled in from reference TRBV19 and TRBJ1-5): DGGITQSPKYLFRKEGQNVTLSCEQNLNHDAMYWYRQDPGQGLRLIYYSQIVNDFQKGDIAEGYSVSREKKESFPLTVTSAQKNPTAFYLCASTELIPRDRRNQPQHFGDGTRLSIL.

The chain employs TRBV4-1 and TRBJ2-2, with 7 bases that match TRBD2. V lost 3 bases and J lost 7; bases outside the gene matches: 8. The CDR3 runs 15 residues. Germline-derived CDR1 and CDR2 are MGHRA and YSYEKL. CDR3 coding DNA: TGCGCCAGCAGCCAGGGGGGAGGGCTGGACGGGGAGCTGTTTTTT. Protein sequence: CASSQGGGLDGELFF.

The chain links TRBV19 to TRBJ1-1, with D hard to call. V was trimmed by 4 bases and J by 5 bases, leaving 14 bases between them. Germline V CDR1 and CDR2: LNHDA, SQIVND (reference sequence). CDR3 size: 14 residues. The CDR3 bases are TGTGCCAGTAGTAGGCAGGTCAGCAGGACTGAAGCTTTCTTT. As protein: CASSRQVSRTEAFF.

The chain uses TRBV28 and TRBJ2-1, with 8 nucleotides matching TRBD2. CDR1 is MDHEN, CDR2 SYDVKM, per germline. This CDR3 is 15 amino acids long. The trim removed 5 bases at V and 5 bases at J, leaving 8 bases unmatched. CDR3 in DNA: TGTGCCAGCAGTGTCTCCACTAGCGGCCACAATGAGCAGTTCTTC. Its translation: CASSVSTSGHNEQFF.

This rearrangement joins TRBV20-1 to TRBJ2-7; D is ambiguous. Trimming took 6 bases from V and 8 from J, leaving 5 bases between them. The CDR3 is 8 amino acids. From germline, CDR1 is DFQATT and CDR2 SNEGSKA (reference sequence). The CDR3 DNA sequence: TGCAGTGCCACCAAGCAGTACTTC. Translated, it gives CSATKQYF.

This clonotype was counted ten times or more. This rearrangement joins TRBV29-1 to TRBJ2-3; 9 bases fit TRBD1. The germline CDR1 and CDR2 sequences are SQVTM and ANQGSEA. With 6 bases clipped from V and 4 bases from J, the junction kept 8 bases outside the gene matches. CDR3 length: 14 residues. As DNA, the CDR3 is TGCAGCGTCGACGGACAGGGGAGAGCAGATACGCAGTATTTT. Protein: CSVDGQGRADTQYF.

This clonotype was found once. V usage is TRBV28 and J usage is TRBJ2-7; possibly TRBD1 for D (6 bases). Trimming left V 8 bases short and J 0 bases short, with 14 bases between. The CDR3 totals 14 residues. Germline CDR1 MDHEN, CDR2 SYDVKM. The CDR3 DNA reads TGTGCCAGCCGAAAGACAGGAACCTCCTACGAGCAGTACTTC. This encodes CASRKTGTSYEQYF.

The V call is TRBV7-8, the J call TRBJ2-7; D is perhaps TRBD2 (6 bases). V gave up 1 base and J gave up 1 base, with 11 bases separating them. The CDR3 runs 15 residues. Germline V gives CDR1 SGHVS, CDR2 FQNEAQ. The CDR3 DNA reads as TGTGCCAGCAGCTTAGTTGGTCTAGCGTCCTACGAGCAGTACTTC. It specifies CASSLVGLASYEQYF. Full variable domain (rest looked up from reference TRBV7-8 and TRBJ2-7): GAGVSQSPRYKVAKRGQDVALRCDPISGHVSLFWYQQALGQGPEFLTYFQNEAQLDKSGLPSDRFFAERPEGSVSTLKIQRTQQEDSAVYLCASSLVGLASYEQYFGPGTRLTVT.

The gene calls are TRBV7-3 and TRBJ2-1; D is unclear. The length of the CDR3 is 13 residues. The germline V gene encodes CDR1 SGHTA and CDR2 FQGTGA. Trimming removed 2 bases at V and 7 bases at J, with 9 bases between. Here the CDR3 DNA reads TGTGCCAGCAGCTTAGGTCCCGGAAATGAGCAGTTCTTC. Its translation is CASSLGPGNEQFF.

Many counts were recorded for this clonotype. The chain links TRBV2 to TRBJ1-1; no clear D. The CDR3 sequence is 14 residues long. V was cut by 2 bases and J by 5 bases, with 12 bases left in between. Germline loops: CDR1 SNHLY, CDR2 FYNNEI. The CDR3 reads CASSEQPTRTEAFF. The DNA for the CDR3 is TGTGCCAGCAGTGAACAGCCAACTAGAACTGAAGCTTTCTTT.

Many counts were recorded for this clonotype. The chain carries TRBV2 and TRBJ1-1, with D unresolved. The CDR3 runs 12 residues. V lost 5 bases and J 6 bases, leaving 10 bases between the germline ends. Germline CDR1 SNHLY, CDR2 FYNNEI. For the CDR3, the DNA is TGTGCCAGCAGTTGGACGGGGTCTGAAGCTTTCTTT. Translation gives CASSWTGSEAFF.

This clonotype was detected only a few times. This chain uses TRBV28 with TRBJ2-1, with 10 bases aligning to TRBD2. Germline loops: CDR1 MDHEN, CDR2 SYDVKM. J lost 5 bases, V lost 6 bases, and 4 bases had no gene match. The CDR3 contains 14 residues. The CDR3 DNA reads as TGTGCCAGCAGGCCGACTAGCGGGCACAATGAGCAGTTCTTC. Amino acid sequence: CASRPTSGHNEQFF.

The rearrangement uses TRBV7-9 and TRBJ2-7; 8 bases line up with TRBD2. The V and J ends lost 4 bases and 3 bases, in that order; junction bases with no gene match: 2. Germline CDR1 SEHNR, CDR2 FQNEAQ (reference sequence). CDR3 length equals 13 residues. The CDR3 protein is CASSSAGDYEQYF. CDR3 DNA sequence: TGTGCCAGCAGCTCAGCGGGAGACTACGAGCAGTACTTC.

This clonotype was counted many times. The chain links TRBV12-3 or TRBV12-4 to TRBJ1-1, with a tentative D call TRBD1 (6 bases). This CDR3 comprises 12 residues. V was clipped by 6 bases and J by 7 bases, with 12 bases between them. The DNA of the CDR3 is TGTGCCAGCAGACAACAGGGACTTGAAGCTTTCTTT. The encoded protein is CASRQQGLEAFF.

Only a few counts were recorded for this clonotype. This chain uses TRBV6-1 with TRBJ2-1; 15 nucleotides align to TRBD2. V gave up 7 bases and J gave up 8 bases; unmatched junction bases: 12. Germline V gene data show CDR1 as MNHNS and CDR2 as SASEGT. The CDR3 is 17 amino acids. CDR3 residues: CASTDPGTSGRWYEQFF. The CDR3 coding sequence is TGTGCCAGCACCGACCCCGGGACTAGCGGGAGGTGGTATGAGCAGTTCTTC.

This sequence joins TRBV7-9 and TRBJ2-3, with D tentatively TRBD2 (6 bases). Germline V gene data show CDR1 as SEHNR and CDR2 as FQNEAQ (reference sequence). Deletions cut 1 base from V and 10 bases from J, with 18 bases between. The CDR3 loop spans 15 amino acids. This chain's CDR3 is CASSLVGTSTDAQYF. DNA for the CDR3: TGTGCCAGCAGCTTAGTGGGGACTTCGACGGACGCGCAGTATTTT. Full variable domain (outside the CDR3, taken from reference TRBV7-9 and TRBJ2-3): DTGVSQNPRHKITKRGQNVTFRCDPISEHNRLYWYRQTLGQGPEFLTYFQNEAQLEKSRLLSDRFSAERPKGSFSTLEIQRTEQGDSAMYLCASSLVGTSTDAQYFGPGTRLTVL.

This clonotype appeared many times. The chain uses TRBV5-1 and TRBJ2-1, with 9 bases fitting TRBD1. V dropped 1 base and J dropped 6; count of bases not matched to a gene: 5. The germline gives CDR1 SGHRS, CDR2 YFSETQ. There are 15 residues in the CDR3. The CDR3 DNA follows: TGCGCCAGCAGCTTGACACAGGGGGCAGGCAATGAGCAGTTCTTC. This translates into CASSLTQGAGNEQFF.

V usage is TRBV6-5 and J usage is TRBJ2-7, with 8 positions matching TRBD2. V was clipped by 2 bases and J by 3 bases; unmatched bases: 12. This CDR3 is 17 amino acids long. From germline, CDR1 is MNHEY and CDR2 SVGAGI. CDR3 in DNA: TGTGCCAGCAGTTACGGGGCCGGGGCCGCGGGAGGCTACGAGCAGTACTTC. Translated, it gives CASSYGAGAAGGYEQYF.